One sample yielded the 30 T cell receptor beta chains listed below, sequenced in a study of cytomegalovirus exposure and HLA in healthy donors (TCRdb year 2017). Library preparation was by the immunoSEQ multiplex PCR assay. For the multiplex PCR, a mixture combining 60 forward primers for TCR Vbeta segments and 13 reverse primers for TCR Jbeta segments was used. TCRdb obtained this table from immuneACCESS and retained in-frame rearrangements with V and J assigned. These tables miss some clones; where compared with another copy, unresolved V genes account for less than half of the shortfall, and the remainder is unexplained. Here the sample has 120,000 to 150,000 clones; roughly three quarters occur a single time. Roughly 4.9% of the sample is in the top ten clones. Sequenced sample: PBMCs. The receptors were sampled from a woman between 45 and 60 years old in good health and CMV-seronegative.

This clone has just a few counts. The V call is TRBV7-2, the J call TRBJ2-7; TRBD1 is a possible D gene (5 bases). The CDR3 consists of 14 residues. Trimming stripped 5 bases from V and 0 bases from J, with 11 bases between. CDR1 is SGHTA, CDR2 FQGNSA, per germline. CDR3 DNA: TGTGCCAGCAGCCCGACAGACCTCTCCTACGAGCAGTACTTC. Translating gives CASSPTDLSYEQYF.

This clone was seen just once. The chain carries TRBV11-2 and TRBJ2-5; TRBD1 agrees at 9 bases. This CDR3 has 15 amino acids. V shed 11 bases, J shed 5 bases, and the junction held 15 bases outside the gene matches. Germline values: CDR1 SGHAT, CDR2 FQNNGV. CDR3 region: CAGEGGQGRDETQYF. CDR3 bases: TGTGCCGGGGAAGGAGGACAGGGGAGAGACGAGACCCAGTACTTC.

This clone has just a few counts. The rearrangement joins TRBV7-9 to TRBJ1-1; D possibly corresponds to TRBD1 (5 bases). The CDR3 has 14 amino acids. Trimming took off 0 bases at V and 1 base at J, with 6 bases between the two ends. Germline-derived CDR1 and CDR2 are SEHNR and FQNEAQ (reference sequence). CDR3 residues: CASSLARENTEAFF. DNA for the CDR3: TGTGCCAGCAGCTTAGCCAGGGAGAACACTGAAGCTTTCTTT.

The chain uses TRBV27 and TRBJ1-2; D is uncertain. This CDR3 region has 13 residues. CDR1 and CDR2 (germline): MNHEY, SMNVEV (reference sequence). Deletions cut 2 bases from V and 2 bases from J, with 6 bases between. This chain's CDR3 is CASSLHGNYGYTF. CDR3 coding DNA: TGTGCCAGCAGTTTACACGGGAACTATGGCTACACCTTC.

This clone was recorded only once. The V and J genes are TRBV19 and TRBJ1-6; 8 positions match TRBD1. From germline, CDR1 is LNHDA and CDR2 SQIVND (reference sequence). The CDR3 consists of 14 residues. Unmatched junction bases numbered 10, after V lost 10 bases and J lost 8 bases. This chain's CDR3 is CATTDRVGDSPLHF. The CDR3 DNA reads TGTGCCACCACGGACAGGGTAGGCGATTCACCCCTCCACTTT.

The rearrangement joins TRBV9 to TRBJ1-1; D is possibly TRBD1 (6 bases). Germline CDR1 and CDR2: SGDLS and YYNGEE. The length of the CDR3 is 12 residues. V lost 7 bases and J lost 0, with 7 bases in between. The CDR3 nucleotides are TGTGCCAGCGGACAGTTGAACACTGAAGCTTTCTTT. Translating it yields CASGQLNTEAFF.

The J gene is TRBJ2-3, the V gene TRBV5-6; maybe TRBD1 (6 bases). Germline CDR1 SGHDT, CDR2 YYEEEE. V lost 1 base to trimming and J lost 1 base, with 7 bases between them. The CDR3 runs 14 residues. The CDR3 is CASSLRQGTDTQYF. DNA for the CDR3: TGTGCCAGCAGCTTGAGACAGGGCACAGATACGCAGTATTTT.

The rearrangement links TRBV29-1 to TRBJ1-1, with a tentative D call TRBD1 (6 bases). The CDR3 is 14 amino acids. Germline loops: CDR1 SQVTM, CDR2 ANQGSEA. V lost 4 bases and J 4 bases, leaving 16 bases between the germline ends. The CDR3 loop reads CSVVEAGVFTEAFF. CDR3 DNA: TGCAGCGTTGTTGAGGCAGGGGTTTTCACTGAAGCTTTCTTT.

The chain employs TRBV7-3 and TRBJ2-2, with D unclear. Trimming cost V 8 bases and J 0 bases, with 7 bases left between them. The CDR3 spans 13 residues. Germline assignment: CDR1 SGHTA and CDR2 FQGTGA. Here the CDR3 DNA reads TGTGCCAGCGCGCGTTCGAACACCGGGGAGCTGTTTTTT. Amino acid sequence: CASARSNTGELFF. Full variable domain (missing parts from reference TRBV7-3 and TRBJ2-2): GAGVSQTPSNKVTEKGKYVELRCDPISGHTALYWYRQSLGQGPEFLIYFQGTGAADDSGLPNDRFFAVRPEGSVSTLKIQRTERGDSAVYLCASARSNTGELFFGEGSRLTVL.

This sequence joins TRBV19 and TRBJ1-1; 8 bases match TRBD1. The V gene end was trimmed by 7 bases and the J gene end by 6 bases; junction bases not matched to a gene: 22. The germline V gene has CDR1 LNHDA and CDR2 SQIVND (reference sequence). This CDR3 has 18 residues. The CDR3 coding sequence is TGTGCCAGTAATGTGGACAGGGACACGGGTAGGTATCGGGCTGAAGCTTTCTTT. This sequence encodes CASNVDRDTGRYRAEAFF.

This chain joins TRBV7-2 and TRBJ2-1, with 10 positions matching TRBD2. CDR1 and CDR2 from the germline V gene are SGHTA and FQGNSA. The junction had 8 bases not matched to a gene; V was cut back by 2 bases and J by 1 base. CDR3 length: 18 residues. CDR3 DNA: TGTGCCAGCAGCTTAAGACTAGCGGGCCGTCTTTCCTACAATGAGCAGTTCTTC. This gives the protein CASSLRLAGRLSYNEQFF.

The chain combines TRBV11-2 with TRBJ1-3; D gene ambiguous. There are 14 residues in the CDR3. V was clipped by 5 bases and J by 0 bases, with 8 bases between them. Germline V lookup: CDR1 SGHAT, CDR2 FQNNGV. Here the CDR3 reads CASSPGNSGNTIYF. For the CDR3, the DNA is TGTGCCAGCAGCCCCGGGAACTCTGGAAACACCATATATTTT.

CDR3 residues: CASSVTLDSSSYEQYF. CDR3 nucleotide sequence: TGTGCCAGTAGTGTCACACTTGACAGTTCCTCCTACGAGCAGTACTTC. The chain employs TRBV19 and TRBJ2-7, with a tentative D call TRBD1 (5 bases). The ends were cut back, 5 bases at V and 0 bases at J, with 17 bases in the middle. CDR1 is LNHDA, CDR2 SQIVND, per germline (reference sequence). This CDR3 is 16 amino acids long.

The DNA for the CDR3 is TGTGCCAGTAGTATGGCTAGCGGAGTACAAGAGACCCAGTACTTC. As protein: CASSMASGVQETQYF. The chain links TRBV19 to TRBJ2-5; 7 nucleotides align to TRBD2. Trimming cost V 3 bases and J 2 bases; bases outside gene matches: 6. Germline V lookup: CDR1 LNHDA, CDR2 SQIVND (reference sequence). The CDR3 covers 15 residues. Combining the CDR3 with reference TRBV19 and TRBJ2-5 gives the whole variable domain DGGITQSPKYLFRKEGQNVTLSCEQNLNHDAMYWYRQDPGQGLRLIYYSQIVNDFQKGDIAEGYSVSREKKESFPLTVTSAQKNPTAFYLCASSMASGVQETQYFGPGTRLLVL.

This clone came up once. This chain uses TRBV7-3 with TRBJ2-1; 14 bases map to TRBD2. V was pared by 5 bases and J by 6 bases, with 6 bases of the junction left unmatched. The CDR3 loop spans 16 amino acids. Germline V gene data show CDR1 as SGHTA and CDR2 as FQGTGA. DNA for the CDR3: TGTGCCAGCAGCGGGGGACTAGCGGGGGTGACCAATGAGCAGTTCTTC. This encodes CASSGGLAGVTNEQFF.

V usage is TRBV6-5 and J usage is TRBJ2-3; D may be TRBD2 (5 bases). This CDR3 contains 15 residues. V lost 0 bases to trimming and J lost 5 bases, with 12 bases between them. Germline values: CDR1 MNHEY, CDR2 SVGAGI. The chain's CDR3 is CASSYSPEGRDTQYF. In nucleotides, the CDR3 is TGTGCCAGCAGTTACTCTCCTGAGGGCCGAGATACGCAGTATTTT.

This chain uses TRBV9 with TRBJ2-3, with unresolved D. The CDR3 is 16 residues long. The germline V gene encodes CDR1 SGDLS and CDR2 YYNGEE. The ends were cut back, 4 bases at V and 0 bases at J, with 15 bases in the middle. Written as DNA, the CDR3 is TGTGCCAGCAGCCTAGGTCCGGGTACTAGCACAGATACGCAGTATTTT. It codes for CASSLGPGTSTDTQYF.

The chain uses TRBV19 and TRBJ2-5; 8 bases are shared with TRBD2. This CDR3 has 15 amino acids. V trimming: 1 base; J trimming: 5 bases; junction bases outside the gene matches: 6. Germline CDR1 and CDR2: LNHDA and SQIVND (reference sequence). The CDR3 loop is CASSIGGTSGETQYF. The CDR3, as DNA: TGTGCCAGTAGTATAGGCGGGACTAGTGGGGAGACCCAGTACTTC.

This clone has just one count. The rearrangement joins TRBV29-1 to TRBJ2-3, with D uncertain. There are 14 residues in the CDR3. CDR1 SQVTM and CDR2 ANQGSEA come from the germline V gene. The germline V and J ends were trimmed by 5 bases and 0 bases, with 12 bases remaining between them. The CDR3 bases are TGCAGCGTTAACCGCGGAACTAGCACAGATACGCAGTATTTT. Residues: CSVNRGTSTDTQYF.

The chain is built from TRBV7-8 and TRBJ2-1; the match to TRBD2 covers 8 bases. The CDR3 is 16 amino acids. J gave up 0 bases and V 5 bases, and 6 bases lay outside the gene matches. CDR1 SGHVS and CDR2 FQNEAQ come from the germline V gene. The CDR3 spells CASSAKAGASYNEQFF. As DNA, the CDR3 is TGTGCCAGCAGCGCCAAAGCGGGGGCCTCCTACAATGAGCAGTTCTTC.

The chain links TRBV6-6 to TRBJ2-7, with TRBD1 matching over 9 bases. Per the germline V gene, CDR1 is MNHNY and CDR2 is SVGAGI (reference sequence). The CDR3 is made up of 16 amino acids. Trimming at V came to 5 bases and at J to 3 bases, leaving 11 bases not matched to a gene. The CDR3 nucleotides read TGTGCCAGCAGTCCCACTACGACAGGGGGTGTCTACGAGCAGTACTTC. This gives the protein CASSPTTTGGVYEQYF.

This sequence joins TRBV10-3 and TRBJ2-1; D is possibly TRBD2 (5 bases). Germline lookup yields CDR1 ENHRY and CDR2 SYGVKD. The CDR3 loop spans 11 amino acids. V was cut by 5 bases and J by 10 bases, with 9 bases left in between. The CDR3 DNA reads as TGTGCCATCAGTTCCTTAGCGGAGCAGTTCTTC. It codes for CAISSLAEQFF.

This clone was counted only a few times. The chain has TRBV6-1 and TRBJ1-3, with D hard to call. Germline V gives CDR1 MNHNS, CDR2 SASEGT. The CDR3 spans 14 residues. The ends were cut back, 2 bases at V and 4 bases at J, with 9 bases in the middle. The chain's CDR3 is CASSEPTVGNTIYF. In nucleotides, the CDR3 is TGTGCCAGCAGTGAACCAACGGTAGGAAACACCATATATTTT.

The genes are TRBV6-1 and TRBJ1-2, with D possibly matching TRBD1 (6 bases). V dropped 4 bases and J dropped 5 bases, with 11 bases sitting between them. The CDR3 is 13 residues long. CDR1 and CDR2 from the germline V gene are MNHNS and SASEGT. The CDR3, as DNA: TGTGCCAGCAGTGCAGGGGTTCGGTATGGCTACACCTTC. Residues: CASSAGVRYGYTF.

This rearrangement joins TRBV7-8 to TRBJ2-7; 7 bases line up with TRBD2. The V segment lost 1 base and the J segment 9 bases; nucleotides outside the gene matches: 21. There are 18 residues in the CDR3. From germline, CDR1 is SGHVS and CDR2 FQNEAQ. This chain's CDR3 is CASSLERGASGAPRGQYF. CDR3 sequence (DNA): TGTGCCAGCAGCTTAGAGAGGGGCGCGAGCGGGGCCCCCCGGGGGCAGTACTTC.

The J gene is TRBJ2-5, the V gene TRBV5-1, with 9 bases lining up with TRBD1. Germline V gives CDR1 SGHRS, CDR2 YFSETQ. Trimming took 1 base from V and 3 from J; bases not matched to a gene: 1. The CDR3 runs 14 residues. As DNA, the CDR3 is TGCGCCAGCAGCTTGACAGGGGGCAAAGAGACCCAGTACTTC. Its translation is CASSLTGGKETQYF.

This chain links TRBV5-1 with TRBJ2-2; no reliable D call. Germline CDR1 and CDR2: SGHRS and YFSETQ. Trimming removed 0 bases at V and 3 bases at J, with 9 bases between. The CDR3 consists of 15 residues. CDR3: CASSLGSGYTGELFF. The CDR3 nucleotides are TGCGCCAGCAGCTTGGGGTCAGGATACACCGGGGAGCTGTTTTTT.

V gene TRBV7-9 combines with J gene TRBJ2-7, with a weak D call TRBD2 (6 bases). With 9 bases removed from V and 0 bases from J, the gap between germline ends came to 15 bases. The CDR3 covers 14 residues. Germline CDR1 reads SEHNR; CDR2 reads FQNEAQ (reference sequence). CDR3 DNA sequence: TGTGCCAGTGGACCCGGGGGTAACTCCTACGAGCAGTACTTC. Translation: CASGPGGNSYEQYF.

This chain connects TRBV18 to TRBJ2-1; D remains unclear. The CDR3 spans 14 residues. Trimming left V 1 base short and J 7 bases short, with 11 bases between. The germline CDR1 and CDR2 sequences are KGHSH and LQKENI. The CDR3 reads CASSPRYSLNEQFF. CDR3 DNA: TGTGCCAGCTCACCACGGTACTCCTTAAATGAGCAGTTCTTC. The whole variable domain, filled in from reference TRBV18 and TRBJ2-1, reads NAGVMQNPRHLVRRRGQEARLRCSPMKGHSHVYWYRQLPEEGLKFMVYLQKENIIDESGMPKERFSAEFPKEGPSILRIQQVVRGDSAAYFCASSPRYSLNEQFFGPGTRLTVL.

The CDR3 sequence: CASSQGSLAGKETQYF. In DNA form, the CDR3 reads TGTGCCAGCAGCCAAGGTAGTCTAGCGGGGAAGGAGACCCAGTACTTC. The J gene is TRBJ2-5, the V gene TRBV4-2; the match to TRBD2 covers 9 bases. CDR3 length: 16 residues. V shed 1 base, J shed 5 bases, and the junction held 8 bases outside the gene matches. CDR1 is LGHNA, CDR2 YNFKEQ, per germline.